The text below deals with one TCR beta chain. In the source study's methods: Cell counts per sample came from amplifying reference gene primers. TCRdb's copy holds only in-frame clones and misses some; the assay was immunoSEQ multiplex PCR. V, J and clone size are those of that table, while D and trimming were read from the DNA. The sample records tens of thousands of clones, about 85% being singletons. This specimen belongs to a study of blood T cell repertoires in COVID-19. Overall study context: COVID-19 samples, acute and convalescent, were from the United States, Italy and Spain. Sources were T cells, B-cell-depleted T cells, or PBMCs; the material itself was cDNA or gDNA.

The V gene lost 1 base and the J gene lost 0 bases, with 9 bases spanning the gap. Germline V gene lookup returns CDR1 GTSNPN and CDR2 SVGIG (reference sequence). The CDR3 loop spans 14 amino acids. The chain joins TRBV30 to TRBJ1-2; D unclear. The TCR originated in a man at least 80 years old with acute or convalescent COVID-19. Sequences were obtained from peripheral blood. In nucleotides, the CDR3 is TGTGCCTGGAGTGGTCAGTTGACTAACTATGGCTACACCTTC. Encoded protein: CAWSGQLTNYGYTF.